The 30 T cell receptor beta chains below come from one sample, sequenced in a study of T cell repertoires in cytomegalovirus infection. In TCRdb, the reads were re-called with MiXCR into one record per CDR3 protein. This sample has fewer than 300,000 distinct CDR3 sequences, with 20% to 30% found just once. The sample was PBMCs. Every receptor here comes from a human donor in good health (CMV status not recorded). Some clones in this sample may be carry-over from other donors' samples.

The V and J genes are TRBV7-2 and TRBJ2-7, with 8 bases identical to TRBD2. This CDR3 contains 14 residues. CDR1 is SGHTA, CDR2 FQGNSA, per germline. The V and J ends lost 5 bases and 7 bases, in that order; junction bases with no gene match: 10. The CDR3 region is CASSQQRGLGEQYF. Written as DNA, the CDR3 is TGTGCCAGCAGCCAGCAGCGGGGGCTGGGGGAGCAGTACTTC.

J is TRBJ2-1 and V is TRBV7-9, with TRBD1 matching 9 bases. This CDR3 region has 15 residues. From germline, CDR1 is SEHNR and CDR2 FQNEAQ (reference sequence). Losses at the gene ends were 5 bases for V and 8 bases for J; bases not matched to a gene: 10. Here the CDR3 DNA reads TGTGCCAGCAGCCCGGGACAGGGTGGGAGGGATGAGCAGTTCTTC. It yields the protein CASSPGQGGRDEQFF.

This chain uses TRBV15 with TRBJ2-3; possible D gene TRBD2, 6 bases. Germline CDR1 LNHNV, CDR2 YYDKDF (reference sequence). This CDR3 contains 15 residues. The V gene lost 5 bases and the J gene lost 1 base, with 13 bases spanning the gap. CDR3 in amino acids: CATSDSPGGTDTQYF. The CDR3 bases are TGTGCCACCAGCGACAGTCCGGGAGGCACAGATACGCAGTATTTT.

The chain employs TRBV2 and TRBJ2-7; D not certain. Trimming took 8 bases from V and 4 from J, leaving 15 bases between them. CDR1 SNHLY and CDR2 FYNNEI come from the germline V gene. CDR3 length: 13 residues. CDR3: CASDRTDGYEQYF. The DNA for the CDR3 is TGTGCCAGCGACCGCACGGACGGTTACGAGCAGTACTTC.

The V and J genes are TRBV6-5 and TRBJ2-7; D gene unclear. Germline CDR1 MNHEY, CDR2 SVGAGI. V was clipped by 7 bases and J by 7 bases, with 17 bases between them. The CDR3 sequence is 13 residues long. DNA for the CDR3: TGTGCCAGCAACGACGGTGCCCGGAAGGAGCAGTACTTC. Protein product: CASNDGARKEQYF.

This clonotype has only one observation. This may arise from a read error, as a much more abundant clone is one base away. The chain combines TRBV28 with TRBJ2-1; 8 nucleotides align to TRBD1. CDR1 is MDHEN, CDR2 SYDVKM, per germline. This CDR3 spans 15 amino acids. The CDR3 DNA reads TGTACCAGCAGTTTACGTGGGACAGGTATCCATGAGCAGTTCTTC. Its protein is CTSSLRGTGIHEQFF.

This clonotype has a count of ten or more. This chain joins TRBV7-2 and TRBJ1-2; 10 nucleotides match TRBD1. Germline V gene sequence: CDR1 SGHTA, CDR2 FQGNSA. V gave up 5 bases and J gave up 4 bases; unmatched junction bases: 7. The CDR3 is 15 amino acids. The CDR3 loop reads CASSPRQGAGYGYTF. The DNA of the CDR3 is TGTGCCAGCAGCCCAAGACAGGGGGCTGGCTATGGCTACACCTTC.

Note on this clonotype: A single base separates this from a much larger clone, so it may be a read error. CDR3 region: CASSDRSGDYNEQLF. In DNA, the CDR3 is TGTGCCAGCAGTGACAGAAGCGGGGACTACAATGAGCAGTTGTTC. The chain employs TRBV6-4 and TRBJ2-1; TRBD2 aligns across 7 bases. Germline CDR1 is MRHNA and CDR2 is SNTAGT. This CDR3 has 15 residues.

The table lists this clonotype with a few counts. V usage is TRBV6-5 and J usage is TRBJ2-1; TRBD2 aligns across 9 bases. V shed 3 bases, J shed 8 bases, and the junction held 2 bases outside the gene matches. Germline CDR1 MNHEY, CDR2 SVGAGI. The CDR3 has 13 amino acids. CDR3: CASSYASGDEQFF. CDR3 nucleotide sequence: TGTGCCAGCAGTTATGCTAGCGGGGATGAGCAGTTCTTC.

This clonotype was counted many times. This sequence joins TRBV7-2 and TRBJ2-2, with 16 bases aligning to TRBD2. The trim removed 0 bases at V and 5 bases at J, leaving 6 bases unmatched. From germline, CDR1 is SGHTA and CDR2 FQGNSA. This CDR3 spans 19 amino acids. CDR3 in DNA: TGTGCCAGCAGCTTAGCAGGGACTAGCGGGGGGGCAAGGACCGGGGAGCTGTTTTTT. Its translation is CASSLAGTSGGARTGELFF.

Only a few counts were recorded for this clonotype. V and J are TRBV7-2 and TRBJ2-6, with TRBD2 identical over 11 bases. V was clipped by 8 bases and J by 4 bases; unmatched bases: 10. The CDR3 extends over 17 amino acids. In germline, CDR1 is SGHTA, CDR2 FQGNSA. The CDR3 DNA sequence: TGTGCCAGCGGGGTAGCGGGAGGGTTCTCAGGGGCCAACGTCCTGACTTTC. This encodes CASGVAGGFSGANVLTF.

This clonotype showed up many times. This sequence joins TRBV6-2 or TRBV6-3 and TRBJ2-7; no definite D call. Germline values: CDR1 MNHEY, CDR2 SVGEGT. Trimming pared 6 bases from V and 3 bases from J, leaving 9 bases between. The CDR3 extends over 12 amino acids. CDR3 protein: CASRRDGYEQYF. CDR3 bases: TGTGCCAGCAGGAGAGATGGCTACGAGCAGTACTTC.

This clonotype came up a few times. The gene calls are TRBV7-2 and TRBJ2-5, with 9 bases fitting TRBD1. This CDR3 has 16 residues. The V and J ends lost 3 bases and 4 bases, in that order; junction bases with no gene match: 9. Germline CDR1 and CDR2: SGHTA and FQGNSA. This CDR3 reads CASSLGQGPDGETQYF. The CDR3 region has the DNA TGTGCCAGCAGCTTGGGACAGGGCCCAGATGGAGAGACCCAGTACTTC. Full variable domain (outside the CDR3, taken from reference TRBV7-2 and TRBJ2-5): GAGVSQSPSNKVTEKGKDVELRCDPISGHTALYWYRQSLGQGLEFLIYFQGNSAPDKSGLPSDRFSAERTGGSVSTLTIQRTQQEDSAVYLCASSLGQGPDGETQYFGPGTRLLVL.

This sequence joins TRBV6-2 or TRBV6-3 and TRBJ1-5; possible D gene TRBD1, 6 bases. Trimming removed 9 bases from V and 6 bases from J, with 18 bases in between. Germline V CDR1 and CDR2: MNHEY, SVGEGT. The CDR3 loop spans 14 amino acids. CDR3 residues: CASSPTGYGQPQHF. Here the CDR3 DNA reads TGTGCCAGTAGCCCTACAGGGTACGGTCAGCCCCAGCATTTT.

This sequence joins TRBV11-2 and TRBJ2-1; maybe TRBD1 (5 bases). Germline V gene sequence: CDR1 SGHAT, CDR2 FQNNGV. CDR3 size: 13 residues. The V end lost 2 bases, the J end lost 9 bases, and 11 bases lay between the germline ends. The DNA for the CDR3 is TGTGCCAGCAGCTTAAGGGCCCAGGGTGAGCAGTTCTTC. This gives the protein CASSLRAQGEQFF.

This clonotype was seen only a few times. CDR3 loop: CASSLSPGQGNEGTEAFF. The DNA of the CDR3 is TGTGCCAGCAGCTTATCCCCGGGACAGGGTAACGAGGGCACTGAAGCTTTCTTT. V usage is TRBV11-2 and J usage is TRBJ1-1; 9 bases line up with TRBD1. V lost 2 bases and J lost 4; bases outside the gene matches: 14. The CDR3 contains 18 residues. Germline-derived CDR1 and CDR2 are SGHAT and FQNNGV.

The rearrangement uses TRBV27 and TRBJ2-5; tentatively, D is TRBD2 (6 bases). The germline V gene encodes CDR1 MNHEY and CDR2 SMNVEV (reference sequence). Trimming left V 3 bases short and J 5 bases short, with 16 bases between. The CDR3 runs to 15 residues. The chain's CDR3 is CASSLRAGRWETQYF. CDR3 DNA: TGTGCCAGCAGTTTGAGGGCGGGGCGTTGGGAGACCCAGTACTTC.

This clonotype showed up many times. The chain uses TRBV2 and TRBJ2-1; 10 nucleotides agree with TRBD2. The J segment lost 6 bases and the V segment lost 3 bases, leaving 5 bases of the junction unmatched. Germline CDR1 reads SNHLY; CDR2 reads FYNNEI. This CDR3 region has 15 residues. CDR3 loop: CASSDWTSGPNEQFF. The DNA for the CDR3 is TGTGCCAGCAGTGATTGGACTAGCGGACCCAATGAGCAGTTCTTC.

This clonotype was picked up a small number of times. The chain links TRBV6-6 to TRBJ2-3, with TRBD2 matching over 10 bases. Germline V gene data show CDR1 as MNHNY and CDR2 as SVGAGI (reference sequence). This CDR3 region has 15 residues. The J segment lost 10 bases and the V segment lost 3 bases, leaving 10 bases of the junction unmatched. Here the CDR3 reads CASSYAASGRAAQYF. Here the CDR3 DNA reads TGTGCCAGCAGTTATGCGGCTAGCGGGAGAGCAGCGCAGTATTTT.

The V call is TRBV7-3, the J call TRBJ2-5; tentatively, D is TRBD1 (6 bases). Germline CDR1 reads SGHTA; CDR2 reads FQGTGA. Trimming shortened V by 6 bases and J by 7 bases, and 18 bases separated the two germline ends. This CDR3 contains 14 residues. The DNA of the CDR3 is TGTGCCAGCAGTTCGACTACAGGGAGCGGGACCCAGTACTTC. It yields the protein CASSSTTGSGTQYF.

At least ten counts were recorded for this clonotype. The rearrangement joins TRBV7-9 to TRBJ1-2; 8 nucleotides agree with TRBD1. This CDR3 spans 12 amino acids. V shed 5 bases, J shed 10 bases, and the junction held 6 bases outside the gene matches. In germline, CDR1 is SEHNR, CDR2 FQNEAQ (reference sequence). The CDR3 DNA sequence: TGTGCCAGCAGCACTACAGGGGGGGACTACACCTTC. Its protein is CASSTTGGDYTF.

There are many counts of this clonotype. CDR3 nucleotides: TGTGCCAGCAGCCAACCCACTAGCGGGATTTACGAGCAGTACTTC. Translation: CASSQPTSGIYEQYF. The chain joins TRBV7-2 to TRBJ2-7; 10 positions agree with TRBD2. This CDR3 contains 15 residues. Germline loops: CDR1 SGHTA, CDR2 FQGNSA. Trimming took 5 bases from V and 4 from J; bases not matched to a gene: 8.

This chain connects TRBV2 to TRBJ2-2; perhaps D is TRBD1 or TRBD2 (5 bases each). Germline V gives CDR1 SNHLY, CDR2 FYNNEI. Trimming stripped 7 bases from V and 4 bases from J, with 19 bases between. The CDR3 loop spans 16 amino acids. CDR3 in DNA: TGTGCCAGCACCCCCCAAGGCAGGGAGAGCACCGGGGAGCTGTTTTTT. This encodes CASTPQGRESTGELFF.

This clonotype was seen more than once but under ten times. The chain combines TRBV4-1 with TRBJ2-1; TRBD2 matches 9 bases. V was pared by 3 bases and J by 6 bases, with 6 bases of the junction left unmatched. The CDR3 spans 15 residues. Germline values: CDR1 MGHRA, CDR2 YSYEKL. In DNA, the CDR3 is TGCGCCAGCAGCCAGGGACTAGCCGTTCCCAATGAGCAGTTCTTC. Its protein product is CASSQGLAVPNEQFF.

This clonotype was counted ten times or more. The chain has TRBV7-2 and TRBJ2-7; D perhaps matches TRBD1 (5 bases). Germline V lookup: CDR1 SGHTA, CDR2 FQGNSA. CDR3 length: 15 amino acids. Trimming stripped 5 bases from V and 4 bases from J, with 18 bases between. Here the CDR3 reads CASSPYRSMGYEQYF. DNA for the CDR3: TGTGCCAGCAGCCCTTACAGGTCAATGGGTTACGAGCAGTACTTC.

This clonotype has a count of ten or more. The CDR3 nucleotides read TGTGCCAGCAGCTCCCCGACAGGAGGCTATGAGCAGTTCTTC. It codes for CASSSPTGGYEQFF. The V gene is TRBV7-2, the J gene TRBJ2-1, with D possibly being TRBD1 (6 bases). The V end lost 4 bases, the J end lost 8 bases, and 15 bases lay between the germline ends. The CDR3 runs to 14 residues. Germline CDR1 SGHTA, CDR2 FQGNSA.

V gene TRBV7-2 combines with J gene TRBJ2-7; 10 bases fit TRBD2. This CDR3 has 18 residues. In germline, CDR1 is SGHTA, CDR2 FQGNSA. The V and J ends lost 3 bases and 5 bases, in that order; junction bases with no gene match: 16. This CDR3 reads CASSLVAGGLFGGNEQYF. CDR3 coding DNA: TGTGCCAGCAGCTTGGTAGCGGGGGGCCTTTTTGGGGGGAACGAGCAGTACTTC.

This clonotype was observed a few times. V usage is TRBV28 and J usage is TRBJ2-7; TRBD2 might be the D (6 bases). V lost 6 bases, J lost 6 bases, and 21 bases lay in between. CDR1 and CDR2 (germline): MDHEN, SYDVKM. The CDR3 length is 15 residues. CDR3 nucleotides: TGTGCCAGCAGACCTGCGGAGGTACGGGAGCGCGAGCAGTACTTC. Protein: CASRPAEVREREQYF. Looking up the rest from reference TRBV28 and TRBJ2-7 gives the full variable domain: DVKVTQSSRYLVKRTGEKVFLECVQDMDHENMFWYRQDPGLGLRLIYFSYDVKMKEKGDIPEGYSVSREKKERFSLILESASTNQTSMYLCASRPAEVREREQYFGPGTRLTVT.

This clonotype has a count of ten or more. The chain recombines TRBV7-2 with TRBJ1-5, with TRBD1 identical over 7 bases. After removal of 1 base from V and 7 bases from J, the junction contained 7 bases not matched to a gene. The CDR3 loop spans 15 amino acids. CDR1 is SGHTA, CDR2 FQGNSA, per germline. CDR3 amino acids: CASSLEQGRMQPQHF. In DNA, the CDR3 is TGTGCCAGCAGCTTAGAACAGGGGCGCATGCAGCCCCAGCATTTT.

The CDR3 spells CASSPPSSEKLFF. CDR3 coding DNA: TGTGCCAGCTCACCACCTAGTAGTGAAAAACTGTTTTTT. This chain links TRBV18 with TRBJ1-4; D is ambiguous. This CDR3 contains 13 residues. Trimming shortened V by 0 bases and J by 7 bases, and 6 bases separated the two germline ends. Germline CDR1 reads KGHSH; CDR2 reads LQKENI.